This TCR beta chain emerged from a study of human T cells and chemical hapten exposure. Study details: DPC at 2% was the sensitizing agent, placed on roughly 2 cm by roughly 2 cm of upper inner arm skin. Patients' scalps got diphenylcyclopropenone weekly throughout the approximately 24-week study. Study outcomes and limitations: TCRs at a frequency above 1 in 1000 stayed unchanged with DPC sensitization.

CDR1 SGHVS and CDR2 FQNEAQ come from the germline V gene. This CDR3 has 16 amino acids. Trimming pared 4 bases from V and 9 bases from J, leaving 19 bases between. Individual cDNA molecules in this library carried unique molecular identifiers. One entry per CDR3 protein, called by TCRdb with MiXCR from the RACE reads. The sample shows some 340,000 distinct CDR3 sequences, under 8% of them seen only once. Time point given: patch test 1, 2 weeks after DPC sensitization. Treatment here: therapeutic diphenylcyclopropenone sensitization with weekly scalp DPC. This clonotype was observed a handful of times. What it recognizes is unknown.

The chain links TRBV7-8 to TRBJ1-6; the D gene is possibly TRBD1 (5 bases). This TCR was recovered from a woman aged 18 to 35 with alopecia areata. Some clones in this sample may be carry-over from other donors' samples. Sequenced material: whole blood, taken in connection with sensitization to the hapten diphenylcyclopropenone (DPC). CDR3 region: CASSYPVDWGISPLHF. CDR3 DNA sequence: TGTGCCAGCAGCTACCCGGTGGACTGGGGGATTTCACCCCTCCACTTT. Together with reference TRBV7-8 and TRBJ1-6, the CDR3 gives the full variable domain: GAGVSQSPRYKVAKRGQDVALRCDPISGHVSLFWYQQALGQGPEFLTYFQNEAQLDKSGLPSDRFFAERPEGSVSTLKIQRTQQEDSAVYLCASSYPVDWGISPLHFGNGTRLTVT.